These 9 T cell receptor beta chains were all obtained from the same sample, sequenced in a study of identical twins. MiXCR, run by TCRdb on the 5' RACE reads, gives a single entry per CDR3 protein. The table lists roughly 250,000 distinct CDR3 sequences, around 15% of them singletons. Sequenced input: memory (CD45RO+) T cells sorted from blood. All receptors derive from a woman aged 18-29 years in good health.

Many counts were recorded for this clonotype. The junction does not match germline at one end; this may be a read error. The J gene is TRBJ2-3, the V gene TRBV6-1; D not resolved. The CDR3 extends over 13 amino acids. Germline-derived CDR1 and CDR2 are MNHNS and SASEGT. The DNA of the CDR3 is TGTGCCAGCAGAGAAGTAAACACAGATACGCAGTATTTT. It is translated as CASREVNTDTQYF.

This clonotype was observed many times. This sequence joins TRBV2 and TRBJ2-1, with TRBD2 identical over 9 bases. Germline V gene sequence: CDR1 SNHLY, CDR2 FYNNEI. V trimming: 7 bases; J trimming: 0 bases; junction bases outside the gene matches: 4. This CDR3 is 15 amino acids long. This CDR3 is CASKGRGGSYNEQFF. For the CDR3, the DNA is TGTGCCAGCAAGGGGCGGGGGGGCTCCTACAATGAGCAGTTCTTC. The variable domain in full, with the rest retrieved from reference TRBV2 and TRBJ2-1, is EPEVTQTPSHQVTQMGQEVILRCVPISNHLYFYWYRQILGQKVEFLVSFYNNEISEKSEIFDDQFSVERPDGSNFTLKIRSTKLEDSAMYFCASKGRGGSYNEQFFGPGTRLTVL.

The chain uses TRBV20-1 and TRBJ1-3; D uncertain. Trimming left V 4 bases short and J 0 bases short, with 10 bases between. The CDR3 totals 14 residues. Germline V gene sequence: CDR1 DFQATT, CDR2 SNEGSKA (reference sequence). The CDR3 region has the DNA TGCAGTGCTACGTTGCCCCGCTCTGGAAACACCATATATTTT. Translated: CSATLPRSGNTIYF.

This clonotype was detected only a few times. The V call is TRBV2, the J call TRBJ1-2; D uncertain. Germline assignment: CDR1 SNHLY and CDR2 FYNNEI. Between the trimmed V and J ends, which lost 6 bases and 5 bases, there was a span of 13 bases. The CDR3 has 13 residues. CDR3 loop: CASSAEVSYGYTF. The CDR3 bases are TGTGCCAGCAGCGCCGAGGTTTCGTATGGCTACACCTTC.

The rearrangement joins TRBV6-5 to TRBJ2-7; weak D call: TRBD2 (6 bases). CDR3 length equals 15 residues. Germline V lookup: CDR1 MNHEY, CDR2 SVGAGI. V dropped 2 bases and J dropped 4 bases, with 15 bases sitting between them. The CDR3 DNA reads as TGTGCCAGCAGTTACATGGAAGGCGGGATTTACGAGCAGTACTTC. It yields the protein CASSYMEGGIYEQYF.

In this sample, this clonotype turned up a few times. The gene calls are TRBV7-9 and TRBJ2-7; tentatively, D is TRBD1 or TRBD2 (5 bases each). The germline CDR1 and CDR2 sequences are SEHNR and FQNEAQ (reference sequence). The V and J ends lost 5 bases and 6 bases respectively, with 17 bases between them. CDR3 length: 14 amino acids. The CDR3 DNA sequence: TGTGCCAGCAGCCCCGGACCGCAGAGGGGCGAGCAGTACTTC. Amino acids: CASSPGPQRGEQYF. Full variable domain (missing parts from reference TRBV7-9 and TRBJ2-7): DTGVSQNPRHKITKRGQNVTFRCDPISEHNRLYWYRQTLGQGPEFLTYFQNEAQLEKSRLLSDRFSAERPKGSFSTLEIQRTEQGDSAMYLCASSPGPQRGEQYFGPGTRLTVT.

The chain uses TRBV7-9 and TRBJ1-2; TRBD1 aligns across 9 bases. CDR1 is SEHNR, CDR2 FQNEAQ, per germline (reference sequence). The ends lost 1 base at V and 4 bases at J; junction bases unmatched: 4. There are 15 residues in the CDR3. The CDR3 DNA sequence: TGTGCCAGCAGCTTAGGGACAGGGGATTCCTATGGCTACACCTTC. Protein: CASSLGTGDSYGYTF.

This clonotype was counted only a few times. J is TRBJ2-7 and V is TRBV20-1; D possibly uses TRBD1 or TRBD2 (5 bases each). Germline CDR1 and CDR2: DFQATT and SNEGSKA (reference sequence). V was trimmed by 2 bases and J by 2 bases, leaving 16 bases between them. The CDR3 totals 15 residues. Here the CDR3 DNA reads TGCAGTGCTAGACGGGACGGCTACCCAACCTACGAGCAGTACTTC. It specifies CSARRDGYPTYEQYF.

The CDR3 reads CSARDRGRSNTEAFF. DNA for the CDR3: TGCAGTGCTAGAGATCGGGGACGGAGCAACACTGAAGCTTTCTTT. The chain has TRBV20-1 and TRBJ1-1; tentatively, D is TRBD1 (5 bases). V was pared by 0 bases and J by 2 bases, with 13 bases between. Looked up from germline, CDR1 is DFQATT and CDR2 is SNEGSKA (reference sequence). The CDR3 covers 15 residues.